The 4 T cell receptor beta chains below come from one sample, sequenced in a study of blood T cell repertoires in COVID-19. The protocol was immunoSEQ multiplex PCR, while the TCRdb copy is restricted to in-frame clones and leaves out a portion. In the table there are some 250,000 clones, around 85% of which are singletons. Sequenced input: PBMCs or T cells enriched from blood (not recorded which). Receptors originate from a woman in her thirties or forties with acute COVID-19.

This clone has only a few counts. The sample holds other DNA sequences that translate to the same CDR3. DNA for the CDR3: TGTGCCAGCAGTGAGGCAGGGAACTACGAGCAGTACTTC. This encodes CASSEAGNYEQYF. The chain couples TRBV6-1 to TRBJ2-7; weak D call: TRBD1 (5 bases). Germline V lookup: CDR1 MNHNS, CDR2 SASEGT. The V end was cut by 3 bases, the J end by 3 bases, with 9 bases between. The CDR3 sequence is 13 residues long.

The chain couples TRBV27 to TRBJ1-1; D is perhaps TRBD1 (6 bases). The V end lost 5 bases, the J end lost 0 bases, and 22 bases lay between the germline ends. The CDR3 loop spans 18 amino acids. Germline CDR1 MNHEY, CDR2 SMNVEV (reference sequence). CDR3 sequence: CASSHIFPDRNMNTEAFF. CDR3 nucleotide sequence: TGTGCCAGCAGTCACATTTTCCCGGACAGAAACATGAACACTGAAGCTTTCTTT.

The chain carries TRBV19 and TRBJ1-1; TRBD1 agrees at 10 bases. V shed 8 bases and J 6 bases; nucleotides not matched to a gene: 6. This CDR3 is 13 amino acids long. Germline V gives CDR1 LNHDA, CDR2 SQIVND (reference sequence). CDR3 protein: CASSYGQGAEAFF. The CDR3 DNA sequence: TGTGCCAGTTCCTATGGACAGGGGGCTGAAGCTTTCTTT.

The chain combines TRBV9 with TRBJ2-7; maybe TRBD2 (5 bases). Germline V lookup: CDR1 SGDLS, CDR2 YYNGEE. The V gene lost 5 bases and the J gene lost 0 bases, with 15 bases spanning the gap. The CDR3 is 15 residues long. The CDR3 loop is CASSLSVGSSYEQYF. The DNA for the CDR3 is TGTGCCAGCAGTCTTTCCGTAGGGAGCTCCTACGAGCAGTACTTC.